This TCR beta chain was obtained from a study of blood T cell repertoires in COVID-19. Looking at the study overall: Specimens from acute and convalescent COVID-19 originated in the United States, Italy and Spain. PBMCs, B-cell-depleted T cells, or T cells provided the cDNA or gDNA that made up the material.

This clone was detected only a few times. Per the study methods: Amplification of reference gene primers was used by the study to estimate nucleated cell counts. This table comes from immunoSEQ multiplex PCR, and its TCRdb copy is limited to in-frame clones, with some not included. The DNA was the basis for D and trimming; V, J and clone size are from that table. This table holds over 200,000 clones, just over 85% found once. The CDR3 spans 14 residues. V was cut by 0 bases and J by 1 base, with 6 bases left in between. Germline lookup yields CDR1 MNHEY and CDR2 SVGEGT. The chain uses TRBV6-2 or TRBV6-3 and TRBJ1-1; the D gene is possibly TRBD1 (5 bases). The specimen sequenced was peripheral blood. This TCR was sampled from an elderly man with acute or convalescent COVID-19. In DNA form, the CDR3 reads TGTGCCAGCAGTTACTCACAGGCGAACACTGAAGCTTTCTTT. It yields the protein CASSYSQANTEAFF.